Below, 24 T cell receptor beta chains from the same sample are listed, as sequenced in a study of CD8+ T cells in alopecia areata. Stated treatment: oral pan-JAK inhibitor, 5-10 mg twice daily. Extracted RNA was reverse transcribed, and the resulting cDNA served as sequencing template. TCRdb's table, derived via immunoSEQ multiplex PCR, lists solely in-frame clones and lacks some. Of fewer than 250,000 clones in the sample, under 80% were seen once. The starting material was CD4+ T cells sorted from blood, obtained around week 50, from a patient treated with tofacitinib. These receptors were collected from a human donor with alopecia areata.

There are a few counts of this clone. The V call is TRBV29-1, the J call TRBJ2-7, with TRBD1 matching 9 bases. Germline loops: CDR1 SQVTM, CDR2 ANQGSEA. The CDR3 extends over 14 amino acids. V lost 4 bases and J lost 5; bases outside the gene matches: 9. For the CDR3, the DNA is TGCAGCGTTGGGGGCCGACAGGGGGTCGACGAGCAGTACTTC. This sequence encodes CSVGGRQGVDEQYF.

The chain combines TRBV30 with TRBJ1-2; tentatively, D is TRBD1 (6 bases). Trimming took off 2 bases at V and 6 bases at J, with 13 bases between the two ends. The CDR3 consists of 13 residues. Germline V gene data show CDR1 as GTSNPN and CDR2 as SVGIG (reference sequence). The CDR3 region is CAWSLRAGDGYTF. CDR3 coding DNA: TGTGCCTGGAGTCTGCGTGCAGGGGATGGCTACACCTTC.

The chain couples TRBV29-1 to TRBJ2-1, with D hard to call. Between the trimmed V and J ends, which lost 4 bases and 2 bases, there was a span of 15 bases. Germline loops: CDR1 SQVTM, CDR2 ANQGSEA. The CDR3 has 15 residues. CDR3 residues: CSVVERHLPYNEQFF. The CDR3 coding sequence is TGCAGCGTTGTGGAGCGACACTTGCCCTACAATGAGCAGTTCTTC.

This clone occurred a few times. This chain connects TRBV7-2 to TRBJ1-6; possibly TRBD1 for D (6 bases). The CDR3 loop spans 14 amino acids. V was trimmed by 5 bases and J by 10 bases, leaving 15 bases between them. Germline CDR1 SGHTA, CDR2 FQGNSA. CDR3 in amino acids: CASSPHRVGSPLHF. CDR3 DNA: TGTGCCAGCAGCCCTCACAGGGTCGGGTCACCCCTCCACTTT. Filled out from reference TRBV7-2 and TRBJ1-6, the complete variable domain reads GAGVSQSPSNKVTEKGKDVELRCDPISGHTALYWYRQSLGQGLEFLIYFQGNSAPDKSGLPSDRFSAERTGGSVSTLTIQRTQQEDSAVYLCASSPHRVGSPLHFGNGTRLTVT.

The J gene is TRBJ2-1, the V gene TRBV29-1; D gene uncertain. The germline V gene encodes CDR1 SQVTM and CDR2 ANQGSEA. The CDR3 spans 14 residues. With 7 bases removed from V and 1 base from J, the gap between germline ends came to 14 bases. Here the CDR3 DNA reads TGCAGCGCGGCGTCGGTAGTGTCCTACAATGAGCAGTTCTTC. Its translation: CSAASVVSYNEQFF.

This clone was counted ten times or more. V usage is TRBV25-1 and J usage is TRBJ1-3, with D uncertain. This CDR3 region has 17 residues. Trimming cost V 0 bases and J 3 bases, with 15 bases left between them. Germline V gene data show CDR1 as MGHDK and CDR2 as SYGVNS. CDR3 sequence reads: CASSEYSLGGYGNTIYF. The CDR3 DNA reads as TGTGCCAGCAGTGAATATTCCCTTGGTGGGTATGGAAACACCATATATTTT.

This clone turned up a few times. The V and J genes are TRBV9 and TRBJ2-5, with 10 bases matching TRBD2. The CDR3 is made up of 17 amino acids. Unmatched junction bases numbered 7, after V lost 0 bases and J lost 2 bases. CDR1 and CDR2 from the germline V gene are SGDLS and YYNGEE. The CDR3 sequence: CASSVAHSGGSQETQYF. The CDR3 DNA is TGTGCCAGCAGCGTAGCGCATAGCGGGGGGTCACAAGAGACCCAGTACTTC.

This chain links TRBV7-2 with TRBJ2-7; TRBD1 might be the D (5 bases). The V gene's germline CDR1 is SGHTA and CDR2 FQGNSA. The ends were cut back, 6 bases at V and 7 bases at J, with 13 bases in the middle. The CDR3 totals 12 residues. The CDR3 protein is CASRHRLREQYF. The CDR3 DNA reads TGTGCCAGCAGACACAGGTTGCGGGAGCAGTACTTC.

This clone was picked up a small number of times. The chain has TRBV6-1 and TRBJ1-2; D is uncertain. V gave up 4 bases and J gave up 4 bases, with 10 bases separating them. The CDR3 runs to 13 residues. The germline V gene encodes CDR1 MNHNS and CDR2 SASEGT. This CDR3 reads CASSGQGTYGYTF. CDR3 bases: TGTGCCAGCAGTGGACAAGGAACCTATGGCTACACCTTC.

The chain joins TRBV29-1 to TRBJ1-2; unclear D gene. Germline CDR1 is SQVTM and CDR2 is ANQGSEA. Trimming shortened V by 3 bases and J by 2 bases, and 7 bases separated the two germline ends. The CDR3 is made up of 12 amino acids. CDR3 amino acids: CSVDLWNYGYTF. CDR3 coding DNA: TGCAGCGTTGACCTGTGGAACTATGGCTACACCTTC.

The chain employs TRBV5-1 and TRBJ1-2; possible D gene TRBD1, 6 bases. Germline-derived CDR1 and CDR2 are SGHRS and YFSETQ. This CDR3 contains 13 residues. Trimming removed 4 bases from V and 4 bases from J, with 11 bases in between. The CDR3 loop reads CASSQGTSYGYTF. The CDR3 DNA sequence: TGCGCCAGCAGCCAGGGGACGTCCTATGGCTACACCTTC.

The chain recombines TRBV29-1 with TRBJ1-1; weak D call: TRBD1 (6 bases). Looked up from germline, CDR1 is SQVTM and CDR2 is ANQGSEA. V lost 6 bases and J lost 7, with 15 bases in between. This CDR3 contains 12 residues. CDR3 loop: CSVKGTTVEAFF. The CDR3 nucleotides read TGCAGCGTCAAAGGGACAACGGTTGAAGCTTTCTTT.

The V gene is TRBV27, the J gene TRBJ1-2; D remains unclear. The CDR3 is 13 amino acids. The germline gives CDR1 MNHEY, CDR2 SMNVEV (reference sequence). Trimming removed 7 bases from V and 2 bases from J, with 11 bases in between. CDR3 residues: CASMERENYGYTF. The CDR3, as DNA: TGTGCCAGCATGGAAAGGGAAAACTATGGCTACACCTTC.

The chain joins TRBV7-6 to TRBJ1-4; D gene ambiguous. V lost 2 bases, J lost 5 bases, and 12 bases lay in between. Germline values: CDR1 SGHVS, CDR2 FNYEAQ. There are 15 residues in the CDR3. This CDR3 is CASSLSSVGNEKLFF. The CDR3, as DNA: TGTGCCAGCAGCTTAAGTAGTGTGGGGAATGAAAAACTGTTTTTT. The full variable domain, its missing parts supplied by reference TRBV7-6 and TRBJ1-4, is GAGVSQSPRYKVTKRGQDVALRCDPISGHVSLYWYRQALGQGPEFLTYFNYEAQQDKSGLPNDRFSAERPEGSISTLTIQRTEQRDSAMYRCASSLSSVGNEKLFFGSGTQLSVL.

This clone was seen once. The CDR3 DNA is TGTGCCTGGAGTCTCATAGAGGGTTATGGCTACACCTTC. As protein: CAWSLIEGYGYTF. This sequence joins TRBV30 and TRBJ1-2; D call uncertain. This CDR3 comprises 13 residues. Germline V CDR1 and CDR2: GTSNPN, SVGIG (reference sequence). With 2 bases removed from V and 5 bases from J, the gap between germline ends came to 12 bases.

This CDR3 is CASFRETGANVLTF. The DNA for the CDR3 is TGTGCCAGCTTTAGGGAAACTGGGGCCAACGTCCTGACTTTC. The V call is TRBV5-6, the J call TRBJ2-6; D gene uncertain. The CDR3 sequence is 14 residues long. Trimming shortened V by 7 bases and J by 2 bases, and 10 bases separated the two germline ends. The germline CDR1 and CDR2 sequences are SGHDT and YYEEEE. The variable domain in full, with the rest retrieved from reference TRBV5-6 and TRBJ2-6, is DAGVTQSPTHLIKTRGQQVTLRCSPKSGHDTVSWYQQALGQGPQFIFQYYEEEERQRGNFPDRFSGHQFPNYSSELNVNALLLGDSALYLCASFRETGANVLTFGAGSRLTVL.

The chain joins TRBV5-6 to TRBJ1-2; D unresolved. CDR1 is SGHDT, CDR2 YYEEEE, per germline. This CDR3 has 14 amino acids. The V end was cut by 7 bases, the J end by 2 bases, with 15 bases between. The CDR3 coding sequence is TGTGCCAGCTTAAGCTGGTCCGAAAACTATGGCTACACCTTC. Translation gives CASLSWSENYGYTF. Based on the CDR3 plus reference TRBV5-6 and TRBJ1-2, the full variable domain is DAGVTQSPTHLIKTRGQQVTLRCSPKSGHDTVSWYQQALGQGPQFIFQYYEEEERQRGNFPDRFSGHQFPNYSSELNVNALLLGDSALYLCASLSWSENYGYTFGSGTRLTVV.

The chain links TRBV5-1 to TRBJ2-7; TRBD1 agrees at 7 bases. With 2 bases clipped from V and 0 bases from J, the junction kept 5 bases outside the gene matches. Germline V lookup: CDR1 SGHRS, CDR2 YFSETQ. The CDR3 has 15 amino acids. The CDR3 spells CASSFRGQSSYEQYF. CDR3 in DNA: TGCGCCAGCAGCTTCAGGGGACAGAGCTCCTACGAGCAGTACTTC.

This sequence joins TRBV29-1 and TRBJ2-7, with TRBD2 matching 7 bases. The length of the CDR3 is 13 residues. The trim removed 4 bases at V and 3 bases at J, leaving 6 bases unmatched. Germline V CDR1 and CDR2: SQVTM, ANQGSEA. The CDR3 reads CSVGSGVGYEQYF. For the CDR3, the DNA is TGCAGCGTTGGAAGCGGGGTGGGCTACGAGCAGTACTTC.

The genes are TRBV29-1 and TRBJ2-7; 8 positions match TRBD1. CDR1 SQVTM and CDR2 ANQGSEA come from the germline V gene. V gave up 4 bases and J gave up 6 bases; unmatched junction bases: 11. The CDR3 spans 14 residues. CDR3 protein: CSVGGGQGPGEQYF. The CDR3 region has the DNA TGCAGCGTTGGAGGCGGACAGGGTCCGGGCGAGCAGTACTTC.

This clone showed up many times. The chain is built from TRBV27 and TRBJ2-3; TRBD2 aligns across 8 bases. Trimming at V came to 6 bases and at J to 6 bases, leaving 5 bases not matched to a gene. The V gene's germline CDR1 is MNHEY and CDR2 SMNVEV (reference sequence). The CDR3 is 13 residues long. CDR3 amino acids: CASSAGGGDTQYF. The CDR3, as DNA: TGTGCCAGCAGCGCGGGGGGCGGTGATACGCAGTATTTT.

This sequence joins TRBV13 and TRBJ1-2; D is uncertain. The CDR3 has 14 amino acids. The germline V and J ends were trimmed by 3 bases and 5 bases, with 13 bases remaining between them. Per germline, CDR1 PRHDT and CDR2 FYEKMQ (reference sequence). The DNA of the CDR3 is TGTGCCAGCAGCTTTGTAAGGGCCTCTTATGGCTACACCTTC. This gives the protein CASSFVRASYGYTF.

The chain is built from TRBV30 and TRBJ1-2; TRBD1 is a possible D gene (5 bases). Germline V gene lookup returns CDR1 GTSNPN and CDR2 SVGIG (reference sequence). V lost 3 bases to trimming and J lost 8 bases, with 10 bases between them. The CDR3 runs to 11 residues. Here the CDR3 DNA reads TGTGCCTGGAGGAGACAGTGGGGCTACACCTTC. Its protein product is CAWRRQWGYTF.

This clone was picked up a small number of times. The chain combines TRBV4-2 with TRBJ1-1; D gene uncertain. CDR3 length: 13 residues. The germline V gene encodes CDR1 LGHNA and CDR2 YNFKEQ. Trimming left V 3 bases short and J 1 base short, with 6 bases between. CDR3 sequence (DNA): TGTGCCAGCAGCCAGTCAGGGAACACTGAAGCTTTCTTT. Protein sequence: CASSQSGNTEAFF.